These T cell receptor beta chains were read from a single sample in a study of T cells in localized non-small cell lung cancer. The table came from immunoSEQ multiplex PCR; TCRdb's copy has only in-frame clones and leaves some out. The sample consists of approximately 89,000 clones, over 60% of them appearing once. The sample in question was PBMCs, obtained before any cancer treatment. The source of these receptors is a man aged 40-75 years with stage II squamous cell lung carcinoma. Each CDR3 is given without its conserved first and last residue. Each record gives: V gene, clone size, J gene, CDR3 protein. Clone size is stated in some rows and not others, as once, few, many or a class when expanded.

V gene: TRBV28; clone size: -; J gene: TRBJ2-2; CDR3 protein: ASRPGQGRSGELF
V gene: TRBV28; clone size: -; J gene: TRBJ1-4; CDR3 protein: ASSLREGLF
V gene: TRBV28; clone size: -; J gene: TRBJ1-4; CDR3 protein: ASSVTNEKLF
V gene: TRBV25-1; clone size: -; J gene: TRBJ1-6; CDR3 protein: ASSGEFASPLH
V gene: TRBV4-3; clone size: -; J gene: TRBJ2-1; CDR3 protein: ASTPGQGIYNEQF
V gene: TRBV5-6; clone size: -; J gene: TRBJ1-3; CDR3 protein: ASSSLTQGTGNTIY
V gene: TRBV6-5; clone size: -; J gene: TRBJ1-1; CDR3 protein: ASIGQGGTEAF
V gene: TRBV29-1; clone size: -; J gene: TRBJ1-1; CDR3 protein: SSGQGNTEAF
V gene: TRBV7-9; clone size: many; J gene: TRBJ2-7; CDR3 protein: ASSDLAGPGGNYEQY
V gene: TRBV2; clone size: -; J gene: TRBJ2-6; CDR3 protein: ASSDGVGIKSSGANVLT
V gene: TRBV5-3; clone size: -; J gene: TRBJ2-4; CDR3 protein: ARSLRGLGAKNIQY
V gene: TRBV6-6; clone size: -; J gene: TRBJ1-5; CDR3 protein: ASSYAQNQPQH
V gene: TRBV7-3; clone size: -; J gene: TRBJ1-1; CDR3 protein: ASSLEVNTEAF
V gene: TRBV10-3; clone size: -; J gene: TRBJ2-7; CDR3 protein: AIRSGDGYEQY
V gene: TRBV7-9; clone size: once; J gene: TRBJ2-7; CDR3 protein: ASSLSYEQY
V gene: TRBV5-8; clone size: -; J gene: TRBJ1-2; CDR3 protein: ASSWDRGDGYT
V gene: TRBV6-1; clone size: few; J gene: TRBJ2-7; CDR3 protein: ASEAGSYEQY
V gene: TRBV4-1; clone size: -; J gene: TRBJ1-4; CDR3 protein: ASSQGTGGNEKLF
V gene: TRBV6-6; clone size: -; J gene: TRBJ2-5; CDR3 protein: ASRQGSLETQY
V gene: TRBV28; clone size: once; J gene: TRBJ1-3; CDR3 protein: ASSLEGWRNTIY
V gene: TRBV28; clone size: -; J gene: TRBJ1-5; CDR3 protein: ASSFAGNGQPQH
V gene: TRBV7-9; clone size: -; J gene: TRBJ1-2; CDR3 protein: ASGDNNYGYT
V gene: TRBV5-1; clone size: -; J gene: TRBJ1-3; CDR3 protein: ASSPQGAAGNTIY
V gene: TRBV9; clone size: -; J gene: TRBJ2-5; CDR3 protein: ASSVSWTSGETQY
V gene: TRBV4-3; clone size: -; J gene: TRBJ2-5; CDR3 protein: ASSPARLAGGLGGETQY
V gene: TRBV6-6; clone size: once; J gene: TRBJ1-1; CDR3 protein: ARPRTGVFAEAF
V gene: TRBV28; clone size: -; J gene: TRBJ2-5; CDR3 protein: ASSLGQPGQY
V gene: TRBV6-9; clone size: -; J gene: TRBJ2-2; CDR3 protein: ASPGGRTGELF